One sample yielded the 13 T cell receptor beta chains listed below, sequenced in a study of blood T cell repertoires in COVID-19. Generated by immunoSEQ multiplex PCR, the TCRdb table keeps only in-frame clones and is missing some. The sample carries 35,000 to 45,000 clones, over 70% recorded once. Sequenced input: peripheral blood. The receptors derive from a human donor in a cohort sampled during active COVID-19.

A few counts support this clone. The rearrangement links TRBV7-9 to TRBJ2-6; TRBD1 matches at 7 bases. The length of the CDR3 is 16 residues. J gave up 2 bases and V 2 bases, and 3 bases lay outside the gene matches. Germline-derived CDR1 and CDR2 are SEHNR and FQNEAQ (reference sequence). Written as DNA, the CDR3 is TGTGCCAGCAGCTTACCGAGGGGGCCTGGGGCCAACGTCCTGACTTTC. This gives the protein CASSLPRGPGANVLTF.

About this clone itself: Distinct nucleotide sequences in the sample also encode this CDR3. The rearrangement joins TRBV6-5 to TRBJ1-5, with a weak D call TRBD1 (5 bases). V lost 2 bases to trimming and J lost 6 bases, with 8 bases between them. In germline, CDR1 is MNHEY, CDR2 SVGAGI. The length of the CDR3 is 13 residues. The CDR3 region is CASSYAGGQPQHF. CDR3 in DNA: TGTGCCAGCAGTTACGCCGGGGGTCAGCCCCAGCATTTT.

V usage is TRBV12-3 or TRBV12-4 and J usage is TRBJ2-7; 7 bases are a match to TRBD2. The V segment lost 7 bases and the J segment 7 bases; nucleotides outside the gene matches: 7. The CDR3 loop spans 12 amino acids. The CDR3 nucleotides read TGTGCCAGCAACCTTAGGGGACTAGAGCAGTACTTC. Translated: CASNLRGLEQYF.

The chain has TRBV4-1 and TRBJ1-4; D gene uncertain. The V end was cut by 3 bases, the J end by 8 bases, with 16 bases between. This CDR3 contains 15 residues. Germline CDR1 MGHRA, CDR2 YSYEKL. CDR3 amino acids: CASSQDPGYGEKLFF. As DNA, the CDR3 is TGCGCCAGCAGCCAGGACCCGGGATATGGGGAAAAACTGTTTTTT.

CDR3: CASSSLSRVQPQHF. In DNA form, the CDR3 reads TGTGCCAGCAGTTCGTTGTCCAGGGTCCAGCCCCAGCATTTT. V gene TRBV6-2 or TRBV6-3 combines with J gene TRBJ1-5, with D possibly matching TRBD1 (5 bases). Trimming stripped 4 bases from V and 7 bases from J, with 14 bases between. Germline CDR1 and CDR2: MNHEY and SVGEGT. This CDR3 has 14 residues.

There are a few counts of this clone. The chain joins TRBV25-1 to TRBJ1-3, with 7 bases fitting TRBD1. The ends lost 8 bases at V and 0 bases at J; junction bases unmatched: 7. The CDR3 runs 15 residues. Germline V lookup: CDR1 MGHDK, CDR2 SYGVNS. The CDR3 spells CASQEGQDSGNTIYF. The CDR3 region has the DNA TGTGCCAGCCAAGAAGGACAGGACTCTGGAAACACCATATATTTT.

This clone was recorded only once. The rearrangement links TRBV7-9 to TRBJ2-5, with D perhaps matching TRBD1 (5 bases). Looked up from germline, CDR1 is SEHNR and CDR2 is FQNEAQ (reference sequence). This CDR3 comprises 14 residues. V was pared by 6 bases and J by 2 bases, with 13 bases between. This CDR3 reads CASSVRTLQETQYF. In nucleotides, the CDR3 is TGTGCCAGCAGTGTTCGGACACTTCAAGAGACCCAGTACTTC. The full variable domain, rest sourced from reference TRBV7-9 and TRBJ2-5, is DTGVSQNPRHKITKRGQNVTFRCDPISEHNRLYWYRQTLGQGPEFLTYFQNEAQLEKSRLLSDRFSAERPKGSFSTLEIQRTEQGDSAMYLCASSVRTLQETQYFGPGTRLLVL.

The V gene is TRBV9, the J gene TRBJ2-3, with D possibly being TRBD1 (5 bases). CDR1 and CDR2 (germline): SGDLS, YYNGEE. The germline V and J ends were trimmed by 3 bases and 1 base, with 12 bases remaining between them. The CDR3 runs to 15 residues. CDR3 protein: CASSERTSGTDTQYF. Written as DNA, the CDR3 is TGTGCCAGCAGCGAAAGGACATCTGGCACAGATACGCAGTATTTT.

A few counts support this clone. This chain links TRBV3-1 (or the pseudogene TRBV3-2) with TRBJ2-2; TRBD1 is a possible D gene (6 bases). This CDR3 is 15 amino acids long. Trimming shortened V by 1 base and J by 9 bases, and 15 bases separated the two germline ends. In germline, CDR1 is LGHDT, CDR2 YNNKEL (reference sequence). CDR3 loop: CASSQGPGDHWELFF. The CDR3 DNA follows: TGTGCCAGCAGCCAAGGACCAGGGGATCATTGGGAGCTGTTTTTT.

There are a few counts of this clone. This chain joins TRBV19 and TRBJ2-2; 9 bases line up with TRBD1. V lost 4 bases and J lost 6; bases outside the gene matches: 6. Germline lookup yields CDR1 LNHDA and CDR2 SQIVND (reference sequence). This CDR3 is built from 15 residues. This CDR3 reads CASSRGTGQAGELFF. CDR3 nucleotide sequence: TGTGCCAGTAGTAGAGGGACAGGGCAGGCCGGGGAGCTGTTTTTT.

The J gene is TRBJ1-4, the V gene TRBV4-1, with a weak D call TRBD1 (6 bases). Germline loops: CDR1 MGHRA, CDR2 YSYEKL. This CDR3 is 14 amino acids long. V lost 0 bases and J lost 8, with 10 bases in between. The CDR3 region is CASSQDSGAEKLFF. In nucleotides, the CDR3 is TGCGCCAGCAGCCAAGATTCAGGGGCCGAAAAACTGTTTTTT.

This clone appeared a single time. The chain combines TRBV5-1 with TRBJ2-7; TRBD1 agrees at 9 bases. Per germline, CDR1 SGHRS and CDR2 YFSETQ. This CDR3 has 14 residues. The trim removed 0 bases at V and 4 bases at J, leaving 2 bases unmatched. The CDR3: CASSLGTGVYEQYF. The CDR3 DNA sequence: TGCGCCAGCAGCTTGGGGACAGGGGTGTACGAGCAGTACTTC.

This clone is a singleton in its sample. This sequence joins TRBV4-2 and TRBJ2-4; 10 positions match TRBD2. The CDR3 is 18 amino acids. Germline V gene sequence: CDR1 LGHNA, CDR2 YNFKEQ. With 4 bases clipped from V and 5 bases from J, the junction kept 14 bases outside the gene matches. CDR3 loop: CASSPGTTLAGMENIQYF. For the CDR3, the DNA is TGTGCCAGCAGCCCAGGGACCACACTAGCGGGAATGGAAAACATTCAGTACTTC.